The sequence of this T cell receptor beta chain was determined in a study of blood T cell repertoires in COVID-19. Study background: From T cells, B-cell-depleted T cells, or PBMCs came the material, which was cDNA or gDNA.

Assay: immunoSEQ multiplex PCR; the TCRdb copy retains only in-frame clones and omits some. This sample has approximately 270,000 clones, with around 85% found just once. V was clipped by 6 bases and J by 6 bases, with 12 bases between them. The CDR3 length is 13 residues. Germline CDR1 reads MNHEY; CDR2 reads SVGAGI. This clone has only one observation. This rearrangement joins TRBV6-5 to TRBJ2-1; a possible D gene is TRBD1 (5 bases). The sequence came from a man older than 75 with acute or convalescent COVID-19. Sequenced material: peripheral blood. The CDR3 nucleotides are TGTGCCAGCAGAACGACAGTATTCAATGAGCAGTTCTTC. It specifies CASRTTVFNEQFF.